Included here is one TCR beta chain sequence, with context. Its antigen is not known. This sample is part of a study of long-term antiretroviral therapy in people with HIV. The CDR3 has 16 residues. The ends were cut back, 3 bases at V and 1 base at J, with 14 bases in the middle. Germline loops: CDR1 MNHEY, CDR2 SMNVEV (reference sequence). Study-level points and caveats: The clones with expansion before ART were dominant in the repertoire at all time points.

Survey-level resolution applied to immunoSEQ assay v3.0. Each sample had sequencing targeting about 40,000-50,000 T-cell genomes. Measured with immunoSEQ multiplex PCR; TCRdb has only the in-frame clones, and not every one. The sample includes about 16,000 clones, roughly 90% of them seen just once. The sequence was obtained from a man aged 50-59 years with HIV. The material was unsorted PBMCs, obtained 0.7 years before starting antiretroviral therapy. The chain is built from TRBV27 and TRBJ2-3, with D perhaps matching TRBD1 (5 bases). The CDR3 loop reads CASSLKQEPGTDTQYF. The CDR3 DNA is TGTGCCAGCAGTTTGAAACAGGAGCCGGGCACAGATACGCAGTATTTT.